The 19 T cell receptor beta chains listed next were all sequenced from one sample in a study of cytomegalovirus exposure and HLA in healthy donors. The PCR contained 60 Vbeta and 13 Jbeta primers. Assay: immunoSEQ multiplex PCR; the TCRdb copy retains only in-frame clones and omits some. This sample's table has about 160,000 clones. The material sequenced was PBMCs. These receptors came from a woman aged 55-75 years in good health and CMV-seronegative.

V is TRBV10-3 and J is TRBJ2-5; D perhaps matches TRBD1 (6 bases). The V end lost 0 bases, the J end lost 1 base, and 9 bases lay between the germline ends. This CDR3 spans 15 amino acids. CDR1 is ENHRY, CDR2 SYGVKD, per germline. The CDR3 reads CAISESRQVQETQYF. CDR3 nucleotide sequence: TGTGCCATCAGTGAGTCCCGACAGGTCCAAGAGACCCAGTACTTC.

The rearrangement links TRBV19 to TRBJ1-5; weak D call: TRBD1 (6 bases). With 5 bases removed from V and 5 bases from J, the gap between germline ends came to 10 bases. This CDR3 region has 13 residues. In germline, CDR1 is LNHDA, CDR2 SQIVND (reference sequence). The CDR3 protein is CASSLNRDQPQHF. CDR3 nucleotide sequence: TGTGCCAGTAGTCTGAACAGGGATCAGCCCCAGCATTTT.

The rearrangement uses TRBV10-1 and TRBJ2-1; the match to TRBD2 covers 14 bases. Germline-derived CDR1 and CDR2 are WNHNN and SYGVQD (reference sequence). This CDR3 is built from 18 residues. V lost 0 bases to trimming and J lost 6 bases; unmatched junction nucleotides: 7. The CDR3, as DNA: TGCGCCAGCAGTGAGTCGGGACTAGCGGGAGTTAAGGGCAATGAGCAGTTCTTC. It yields the protein CASSESGLAGVKGNEQFF.

The V call is TRBV5-1, the J call TRBJ1-1; D may be TRBD1 (6 bases). Between the trimmed V and J ends, which lost 4 bases and 5 bases, there was a span of 15 bases. Germline CDR1 and CDR2: SGHRS and YFSETQ. This CDR3 is 14 amino acids long. CDR3 DNA: TGCGCCAGCAGCCCCCGCAGGGGAGAAACTGAAGCTTTCTTT. This sequence encodes CASSPRRGETEAFF. Full variable domain (outside the CDR3, taken from reference TRBV5-1 and TRBJ1-1): KAGVTQTPRYLIKTRGQQVTLSCSPISGHRSVSWYQQTPGQGLQFLFEYFSETQRNKGNFPGRFSGRQFSNSRSEMNVSTLELGDSALYLCASSPRRGETEAFFGQGTRLTVV.

The V call is TRBV6-5, the J call TRBJ1-4; D is unclear. The CDR3 has 14 amino acids. V was clipped by 6 bases and J by 2 bases, with 10 bases between them. Germline assignment: CDR1 MNHEY and CDR2 SVGAGI. CDR3 bases: TGTGCCAGCAGACTCGGGGTCACTAATGAAAAACTGTTTTTT. Amino acid sequence: CASRLGVTNEKLFF.

CDR3 in DNA: TGTGCCAGCAGCCCGGAGAGCAATCAGCCCCAGCATTTT. Translated: CASSPESNQPQHF. The rearrangement links TRBV2 to TRBJ1-5; no firm D call. The CDR3 totals 13 residues. CDR1 and CDR2 (germline): SNHLY, FYNNEI. The V end was cut by 6 bases, the J end by 1 base, with 7 bases between.

The V and J genes are TRBV5-6 and TRBJ2-7; unclear D gene. Germline assignment: CDR1 SGHDT and CDR2 YYEEEE. CDR3 length: 11 residues. V lost 3 bases to trimming and J lost 3 bases, with 4 bases between them. The DNA for the CDR3 is TGTGCCAGCAGCTCGGTCTACGAGCAGTACTTC. Translating gives CASSSVYEQYF.

This chain links TRBV5-6 with TRBJ1-2; 9 nucleotides line up with TRBD1. CDR1 is SGHDT, CDR2 YYEEEE, per germline. The CDR3 consists of 14 residues. The V segment lost 3 bases and the J segment 8 bases; nucleotides outside the gene matches: 8. The DNA for the CDR3 is TGTGCCAGCAGCTCACCCGGGACAGGGCAGGGCTACACCTTC. Translated, it gives CASSSPGTGQGYTF.

The gene calls are TRBV18 and TRBJ2-4; the match to TRBD2 covers 9 bases. V lost 6 bases, J lost 7 bases, and 10 bases stayed unmatched. Germline V gives CDR1 KGHSH, CDR2 LQKENI. This CDR3 is built from 15 residues. The CDR3 DNA is TGTGCCAGCTCCCCCGTAGCGGGGGAGGGGAACATTCAGTACTTC. It yields the protein CASSPVAGEGNIQYF.

J is TRBJ2-5 and V is TRBV7-6; D uncertain. CDR3 length: 13 residues. With 5 bases removed from V and 3 bases from J, the gap between germline ends came to 10 bases. Germline V gene data show CDR1 as SGHVS and CDR2 as FNYEAQ. The CDR3 nucleotides read TGTGCCAGCAGCCCAACGGGTAAAGAGACCCAGTACTTC. Residues: CASSPTGKETQYF.

CDR3 coding DNA: TGCAGCTTTAGCGGGAGTTTGGAGACCCAGTACTTC. Protein sequence: CSFSGSLETQYF. The chain couples TRBV29-1 to TRBJ2-5, with TRBD2 matching over 9 bases. This CDR3 is 12 amino acids long. The germline V gene encodes CDR1 SQVTM and CDR2 ANQGSEA. V was pared by 8 bases and J by 5 bases, with 6 bases of the junction left unmatched.

The rearrangement uses TRBV19 and TRBJ1-4; maybe TRBD1 (5 bases). This CDR3 contains 16 residues. Germline-derived CDR1 and CDR2 are LNHDA and SQIVND (reference sequence). V shed 4 bases and J shed 6 bases, with 18 bases lying between them. The CDR3 DNA reads TGTGCCAGTAGTACCTCTTTAGGACACATCGATGAAAAACTGTTTTTT. Translation gives CASSTSLGHIDEKLFF. The full variable domain, with the rest looked up from reference TRBV19 and TRBJ1-4, is DGGITQSPKYLFRKEGQNVTLSCEQNLNHDAMYWYRQDPGQGLRLIYYSQIVNDFQKGDIAEGYSVSREKKESFPLTVTSAQKNPTAFYLCASSTSLGHIDEKLFFGSGTQLSVL.

V gene TRBV5-6 combines with J gene TRBJ1-5; D unresolved. This CDR3 has 13 amino acids. Trimming shortened V by 1 base and J by 4 bases, and 6 bases separated the two germline ends. Germline lookup yields CDR1 SGHDT and CDR2 YYEEEE. The CDR3 region is CASSLRGNQPQHF. In nucleotides, the CDR3 is TGTGCCAGCAGCTTGCGCGGGAATCAGCCCCAGCATTTT.

This chain connects TRBV2 to TRBJ1-5, with D possibly being TRBD1 (6 bases). Per germline, CDR1 SNHLY and CDR2 FYNNEI. The CDR3 contains 14 residues. Trimming left V 8 bases short and J 7 bases short, with 18 bases between. The CDR3 sequence is CASGTNREGQPQHF. CDR3 nucleotides: TGTGCCAGCGGCACAAACAGGGAAGGGCAGCCCCAGCATTTT.

The chain combines TRBV6-1 with TRBJ1-2, with D possibly matching TRBD1 (6 bases). Trimming removed 6 bases from V and 3 bases from J, with 14 bases in between. From germline, CDR1 is MNHNS and CDR2 SASEGT. The CDR3 has 14 residues. The CDR3 coding sequence is TGTGCCAGCAGGCGGGGGGGGCAAGACTATGGCTACACCTTC. It codes for CASRRGGQDYGYTF.

The chain is built from TRBV5-1 and TRBJ2-3, with D tentatively TRBD1 (5 bases). The V end lost 3 bases, the J end lost 4 bases, and 9 bases lay between the germline ends. Germline values: CDR1 SGHRS, CDR2 YFSETQ. This CDR3 comprises 13 residues. The CDR3 DNA reads as TGCGCCAGCAGCTCCTCAGGGCCAGATACGCAGTATTTT. Encoded protein: CASSSSGPDTQYF.

This rearrangement joins TRBV21-1 to TRBJ1-3; the tabulated D call, TRBD1, remains unverified against the DNA. TRBV21-1 is given as a pseudogene. CDR3 length equals 21 residues. The CDR3 protein is CASSKHIPQDKTRWLGNTIYF. The CDR3 DNA sequence: TGTGCCAGCAGCAAACACATTCCTCAGGACAAGACCCGCTGGCTGGGAAACACCATATATTTT.

This chain connects TRBV7-8 to TRBJ1-1, with D perhaps TRBD1 (6 bases). CDR1 is SGHVS and CDR2 is FQNEAQ in the germline V gene. The CDR3 covers 13 residues. Trimming stripped 3 bases from V and 4 bases from J, with 9 bases between. For the CDR3, the DNA is TGTGCCAGCAGCTTTCCAGGGGTCACTGAAGCTTTCTTT. This sequence encodes CASSFPGVTEAFF.

This chain links TRBV18 with TRBJ1-1, with TRBD1 as a possible D gene (6 bases). Germline V gives CDR1 KGHSH, CDR2 LQKENI. The V end lost 4 bases, the J end lost 0 bases, and 12 bases lay between the germline ends. This CDR3 is built from 15 residues. This CDR3 reads CASSLSGTLNTEAFF. CDR3 bases: TGTGCCAGCTCACTCTCCGGGACACTGAACACTGAAGCTTTCTTT. Together with reference TRBV18 and TRBJ1-1, the CDR3 gives the full variable domain: NAGVMQNPRHLVRRRGQEARLRCSPMKGHSHVYWYRQLPEEGLKFMVYLQKENIIDESGMPKERFSAEFPKEGPSILRIQQVVRGDSAAYFCASSLSGTLNTEAFFGQGTRLTVV.